This T cell receptor (beta chain) comes out of a study of blood T cell repertoires in COVID-19. Study-level background: Samples of COVID-19 (acute and convalescent) were obtained from the United States, Italy and Spain.

In the original workflow: For nucleated cells, counts were estimated from reference gene primer amplification. Generated by immunoSEQ multiplex PCR, the TCRdb table keeps only in-frame clones and is missing some. From that table come the V and J calls and clone size; the DNA was used to work out D and trimming. This table has some 340,000 clones, around 88% appearing once. This clonotype originated in a man aged 25-45 years with active or convalescent COVID-19. Sequenced sample: peripheral blood.

CDR3 in DNA: TGTGCCAGCAGGAGAGCGGGAGTAGCTGGGGCCAACGTCCTGACTTTC. Encoded protein: CASRRAGVAGANVLTF. The rearrangement joins TRBV6-6 to TRBJ2-6; the match to TRBD2 covers 8 bases. CDR3 length: 16 residues. Germline CDR1 and CDR2: MNHNY and SVGAGI (reference sequence). V was pared by 6 bases and J by 2 bases, with 6 bases of the junction left unmatched.